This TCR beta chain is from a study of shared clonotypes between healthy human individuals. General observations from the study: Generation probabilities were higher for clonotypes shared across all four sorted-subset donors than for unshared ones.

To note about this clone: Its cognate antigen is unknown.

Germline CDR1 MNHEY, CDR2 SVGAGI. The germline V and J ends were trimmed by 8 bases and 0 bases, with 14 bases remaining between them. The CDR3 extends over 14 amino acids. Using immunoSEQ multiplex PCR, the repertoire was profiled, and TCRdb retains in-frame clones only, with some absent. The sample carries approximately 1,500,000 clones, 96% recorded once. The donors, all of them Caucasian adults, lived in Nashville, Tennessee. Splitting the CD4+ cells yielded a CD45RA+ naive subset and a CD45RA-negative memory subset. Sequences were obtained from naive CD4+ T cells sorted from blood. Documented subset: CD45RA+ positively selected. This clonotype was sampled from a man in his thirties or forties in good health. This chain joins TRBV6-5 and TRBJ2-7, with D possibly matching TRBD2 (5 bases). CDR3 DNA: TGTGCCAGCTACGGGCTCGGGGTCTCCTACGAGCAGTACTTC. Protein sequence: CASYGLGVSYEQYF.